This T cell receptor (beta chain) was profiled in a study of blood T cell repertoires in COVID-19. Turning to the study itself: The cDNA or gDNA used as material had been derived from T cells, B-cell-depleted T cells, or PBMCs.

Per the authors' pipeline: For nucleated cells, counts were estimated from reference gene primer amplification. The protocol was immunoSEQ multiplex PCR, while the TCRdb copy is restricted to in-frame clones and leaves out a portion. That table furnishes V, J and clone size, whereas the DNA furnished D and trimming. The sample lists approximately 300,000 clones; around 83% were seen once. This clone was observed a few times. V trimming: 5 bases; J trimming: 4 bases; junction bases outside the gene matches: 10. This CDR3 comprises 17 residues. CDR1 and CDR2 (germline): SEHNR, FQNEAQ (reference sequence).

This TCR was recovered from a woman between 50 and 59 years old with acute or convalescent COVID-19. The material sequenced was peripheral blood. The rearrangement links TRBV7-9 to TRBJ2-1; 11 bases line up with TRBD1. The CDR3 is CASSPTGTGGPYNEQFF. For the CDR3, the DNA is TGTGCCAGCAGCCCTACCGGGACAGGGGGGCCTTACAATGAGCAGTTCTTC.